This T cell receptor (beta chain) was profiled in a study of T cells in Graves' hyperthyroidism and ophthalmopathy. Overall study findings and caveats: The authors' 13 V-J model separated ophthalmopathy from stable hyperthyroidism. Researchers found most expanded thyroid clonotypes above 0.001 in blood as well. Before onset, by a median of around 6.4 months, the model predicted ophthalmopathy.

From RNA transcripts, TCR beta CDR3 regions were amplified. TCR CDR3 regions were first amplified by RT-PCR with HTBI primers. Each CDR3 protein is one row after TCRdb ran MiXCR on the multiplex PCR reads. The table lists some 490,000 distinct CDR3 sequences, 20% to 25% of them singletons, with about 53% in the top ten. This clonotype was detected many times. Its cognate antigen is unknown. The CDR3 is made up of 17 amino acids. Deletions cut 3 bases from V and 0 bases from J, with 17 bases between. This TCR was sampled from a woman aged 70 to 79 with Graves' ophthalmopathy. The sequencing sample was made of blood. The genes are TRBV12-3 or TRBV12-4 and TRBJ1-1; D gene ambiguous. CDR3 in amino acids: CASSFGRGGFMNTEAFF. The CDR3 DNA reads TGTGCCAGCAGTTTTGGGCGGGGAGGGTTCATGAACACTGAAGCTTTCTTT.